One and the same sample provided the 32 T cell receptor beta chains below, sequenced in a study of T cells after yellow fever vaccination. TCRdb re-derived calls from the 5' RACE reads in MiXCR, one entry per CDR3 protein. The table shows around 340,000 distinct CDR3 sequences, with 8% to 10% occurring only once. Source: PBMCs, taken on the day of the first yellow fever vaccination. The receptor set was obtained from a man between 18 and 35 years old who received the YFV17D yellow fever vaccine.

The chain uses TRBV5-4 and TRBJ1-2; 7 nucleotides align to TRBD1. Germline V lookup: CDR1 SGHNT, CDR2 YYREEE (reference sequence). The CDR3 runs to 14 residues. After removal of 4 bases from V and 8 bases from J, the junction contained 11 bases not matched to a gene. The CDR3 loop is CASSLIEGAKGYTF. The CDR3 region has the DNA TGTGCCAGCAGCCTAATAGAGGGGGCTAAGGGCTACACCTTC. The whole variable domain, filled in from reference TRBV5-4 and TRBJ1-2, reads ETGVTQSPTHLIKTRGQQVTLRCSSQSGHNTVSWYQQALGQGPQFIFQYYREEENGRGNFPPRFSGLQFPNYSSELNVNALELDDSALYLCASSLIEGAKGYTFGSGTRLTVV.

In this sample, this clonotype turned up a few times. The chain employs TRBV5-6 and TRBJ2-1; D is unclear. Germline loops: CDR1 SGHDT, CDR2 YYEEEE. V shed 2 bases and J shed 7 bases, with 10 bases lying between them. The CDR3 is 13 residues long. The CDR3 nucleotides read TGTGCCAGCAGCTTAGGCAATAGGAATGAGCAGTTCTTC. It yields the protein CASSLGNRNEQFF.

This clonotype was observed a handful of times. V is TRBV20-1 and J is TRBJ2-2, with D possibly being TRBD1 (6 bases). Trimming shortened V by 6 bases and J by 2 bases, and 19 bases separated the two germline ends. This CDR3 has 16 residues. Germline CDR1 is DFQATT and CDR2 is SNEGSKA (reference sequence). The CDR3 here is CSAPSFSGTNTGELFF. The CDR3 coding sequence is TGCAGTGCCCCATCATTTTCCGGGACAAACACCGGGGAGCTGTTTTTT.

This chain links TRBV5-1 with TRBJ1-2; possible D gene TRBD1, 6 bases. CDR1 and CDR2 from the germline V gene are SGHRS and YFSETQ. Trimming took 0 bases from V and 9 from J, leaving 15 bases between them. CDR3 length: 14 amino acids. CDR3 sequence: CASSLEGGSESYTF. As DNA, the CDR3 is TGCGCCAGCAGCTTGGAAGGGGGTTCTGAGAGCTACACCTTC.

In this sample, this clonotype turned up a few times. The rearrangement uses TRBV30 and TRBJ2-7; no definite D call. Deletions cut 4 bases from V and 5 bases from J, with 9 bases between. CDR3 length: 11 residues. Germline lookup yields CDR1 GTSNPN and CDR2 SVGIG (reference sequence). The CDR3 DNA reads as TGTGCCTGGATGGTCGAGGACGAGCAGTACGTC. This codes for CAWMVEDEQYV.

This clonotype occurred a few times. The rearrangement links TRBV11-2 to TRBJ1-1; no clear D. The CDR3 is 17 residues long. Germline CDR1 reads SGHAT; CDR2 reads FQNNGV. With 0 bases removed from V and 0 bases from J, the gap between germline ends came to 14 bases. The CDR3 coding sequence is TGTGCCAGCAGCTTAGATTCCTTTGACTATATGAACACTGAAGCTTTCTTT. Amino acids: CASSLDSFDYMNTEAFF.

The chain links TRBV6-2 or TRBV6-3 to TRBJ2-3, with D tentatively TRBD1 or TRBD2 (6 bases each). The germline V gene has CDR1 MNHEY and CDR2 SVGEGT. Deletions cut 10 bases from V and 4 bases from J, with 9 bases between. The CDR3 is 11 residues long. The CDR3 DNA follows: TGTGCCACCCGGGGGCCAGATACGCAGTATTTT. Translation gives CATRGPDTQYF.

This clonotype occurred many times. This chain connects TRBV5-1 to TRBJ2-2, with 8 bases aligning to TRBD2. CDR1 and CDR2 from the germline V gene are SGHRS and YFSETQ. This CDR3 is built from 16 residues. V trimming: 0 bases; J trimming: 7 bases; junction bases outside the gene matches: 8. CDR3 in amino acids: CASSLVTSGDDGELFF. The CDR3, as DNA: TGCGCCAGCAGCTTGGTAACTAGCGGAGACGACGGGGAGCTGTTTTTT.

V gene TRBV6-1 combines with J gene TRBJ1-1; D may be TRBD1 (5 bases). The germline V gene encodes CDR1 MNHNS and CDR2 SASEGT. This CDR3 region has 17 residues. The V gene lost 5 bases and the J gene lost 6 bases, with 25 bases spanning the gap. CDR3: CASSQVPGSWRSAEAFF. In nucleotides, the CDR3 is TGTGCCAGCAGTCAGGTGCCAGGGTCTTGGCGGTCGGCTGAAGCTTTCTTT.

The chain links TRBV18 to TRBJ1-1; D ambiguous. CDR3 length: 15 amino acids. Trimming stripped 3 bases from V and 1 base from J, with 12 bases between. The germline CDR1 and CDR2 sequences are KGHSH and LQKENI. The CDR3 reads CASSPLDLRNTEAFF. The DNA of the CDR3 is TGTGCCAGCTCACCTTTGGACCTCCGGAACACTGAAGCTTTCTTT.

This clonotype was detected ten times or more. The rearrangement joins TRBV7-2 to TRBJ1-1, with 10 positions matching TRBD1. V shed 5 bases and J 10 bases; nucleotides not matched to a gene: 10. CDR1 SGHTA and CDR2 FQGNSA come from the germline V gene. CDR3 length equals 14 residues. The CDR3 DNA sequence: TGTGCCAGCAGCCCACTTGGGACAGGGGTTTCAGCTTTCTTT. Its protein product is CASSPLGTGVSAFF.

The CDR3 DNA sequence: TGTGCCACCAGTGATTCAGGGGGGCCCCAAGAGACCCAGTACTTC. Its translation is CATSDSGGPQETQYF. This chain connects TRBV24-1 to TRBJ2-5; D is possibly TRBD1 (7 bases). The CDR3 runs 15 residues. Trimming pared 2 bases from V and 1 base from J, leaving 10 bases between. The germline gives CDR1 KGHDR, CDR2 SFDVKD.

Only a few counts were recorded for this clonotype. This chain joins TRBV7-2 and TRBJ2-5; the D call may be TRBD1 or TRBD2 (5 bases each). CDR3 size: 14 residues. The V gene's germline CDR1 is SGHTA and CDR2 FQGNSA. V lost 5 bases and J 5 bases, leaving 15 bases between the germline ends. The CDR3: CASSVGRDGETQYF. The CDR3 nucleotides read TGTGCCAGCAGCGTAGGAAGGGACGGGGAGACCCAGTACTTC.

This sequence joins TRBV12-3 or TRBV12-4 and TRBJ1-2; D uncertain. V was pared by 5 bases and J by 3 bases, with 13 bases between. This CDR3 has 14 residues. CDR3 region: CASSRTPEDYGYTF. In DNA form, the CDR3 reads TGTGCCAGCAGTAGGACCCCAGAGGACTATGGCTACACCTTC.

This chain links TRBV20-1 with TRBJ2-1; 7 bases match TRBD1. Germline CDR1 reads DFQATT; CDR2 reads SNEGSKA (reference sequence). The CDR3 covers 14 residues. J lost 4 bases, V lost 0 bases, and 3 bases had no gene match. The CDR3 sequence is CSARDTGVYNEQFF. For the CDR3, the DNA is TGCAGTGCTAGAGACACAGGGGTATACAATGAGCAGTTCTTC.

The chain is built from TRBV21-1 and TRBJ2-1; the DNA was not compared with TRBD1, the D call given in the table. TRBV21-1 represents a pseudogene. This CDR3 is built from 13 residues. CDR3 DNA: TGTGCCAGCATCCGGGCAGGGAAGAATGAGCAGTTCTTC. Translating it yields CASIRAGKNEQFF.

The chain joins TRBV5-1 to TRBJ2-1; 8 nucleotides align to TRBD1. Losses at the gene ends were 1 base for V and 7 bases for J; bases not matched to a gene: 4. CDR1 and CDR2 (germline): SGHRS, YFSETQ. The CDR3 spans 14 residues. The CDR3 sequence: CASSLRQGTNEQFF. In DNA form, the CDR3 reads TGCGCCAGCAGCTTGCGACAGGGGACGAATGAGCAGTTCTTC. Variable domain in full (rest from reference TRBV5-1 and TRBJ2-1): KAGVTQTPRYLIKTRGQQVTLSCSPISGHRSVSWYQQTPGQGLQFLFEYFSETQRNKGNFPGRFSGRQFSNSRSEMNVSTLELGDSALYLCASSLRQGTNEQFFGPGTRLTVL.

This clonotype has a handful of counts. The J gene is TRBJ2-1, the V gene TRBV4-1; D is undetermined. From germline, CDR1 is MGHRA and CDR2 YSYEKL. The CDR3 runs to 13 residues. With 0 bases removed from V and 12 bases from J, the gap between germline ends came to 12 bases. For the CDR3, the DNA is TGCGCCAGCAGCCAAGATATGGGGTTGTGGCAGTTCTTC. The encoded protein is CASSQDMGLWQFF.

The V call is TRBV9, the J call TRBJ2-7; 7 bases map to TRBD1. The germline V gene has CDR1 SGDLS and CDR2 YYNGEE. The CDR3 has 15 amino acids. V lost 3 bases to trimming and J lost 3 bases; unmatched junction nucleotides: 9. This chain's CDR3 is CASSANPTGNYEQYV. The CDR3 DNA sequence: TGTGCCAGCAGCGCGAACCCGACAGGGAACTACGAGCAGTACGTC.

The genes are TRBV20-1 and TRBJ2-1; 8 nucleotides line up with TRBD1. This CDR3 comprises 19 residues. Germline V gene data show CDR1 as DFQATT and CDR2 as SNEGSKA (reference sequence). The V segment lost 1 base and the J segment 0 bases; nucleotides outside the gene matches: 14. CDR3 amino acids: CSARAGGRWSESSYNEQFF. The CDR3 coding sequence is TGCAGTGCTAGAGCAGGGGGCAGGTGGTCTGAGAGCTCCTACAATGAGCAGTTCTTC.

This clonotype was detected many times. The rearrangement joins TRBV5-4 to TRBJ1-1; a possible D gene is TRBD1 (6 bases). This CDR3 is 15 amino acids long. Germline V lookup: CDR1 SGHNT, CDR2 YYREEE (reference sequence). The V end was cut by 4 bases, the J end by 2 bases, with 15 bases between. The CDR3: CASSTMDRINTEAFF. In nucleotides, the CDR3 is TGTGCCAGCAGCACAATGGACAGAATCAACACTGAAGCTTTCTTT. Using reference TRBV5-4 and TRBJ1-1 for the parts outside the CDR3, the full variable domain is ETGVTQSPTHLIKTRGQQVTLRCSSQSGHNTVSWYQQALGQGPQFIFQYYREEENGRGNFPPRFSGLQFPNYSSELNVNALELDDSALYLCASSTMDRINTEAFFGQGTRLTVV.

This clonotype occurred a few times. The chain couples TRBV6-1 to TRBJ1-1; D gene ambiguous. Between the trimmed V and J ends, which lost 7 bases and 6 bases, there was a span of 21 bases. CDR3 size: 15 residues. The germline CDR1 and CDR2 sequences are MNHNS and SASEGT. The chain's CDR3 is CASTPEWSLLAEAFF. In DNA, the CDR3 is TGTGCCAGCACTCCCGAGTGGAGTTTGTTGGCTGAAGCTTTCTTT.

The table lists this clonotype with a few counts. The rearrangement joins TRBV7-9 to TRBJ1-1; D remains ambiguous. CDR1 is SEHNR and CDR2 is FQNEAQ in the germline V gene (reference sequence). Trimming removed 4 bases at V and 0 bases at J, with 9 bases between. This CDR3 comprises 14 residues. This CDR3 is CASSSRSMNTEAFF. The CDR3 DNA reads TGTGCCAGCAGCTCTCGGAGCATGAACACTGAAGCTTTCTTT.

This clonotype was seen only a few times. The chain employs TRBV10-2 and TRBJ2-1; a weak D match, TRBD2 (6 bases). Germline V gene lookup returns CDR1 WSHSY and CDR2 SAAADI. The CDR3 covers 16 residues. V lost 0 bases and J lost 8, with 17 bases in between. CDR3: CASSESITSRLDEQFF. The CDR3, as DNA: TGCGCCAGCAGTGAGTCGATTACTAGCCGGCTGGATGAGCAGTTCTTC.

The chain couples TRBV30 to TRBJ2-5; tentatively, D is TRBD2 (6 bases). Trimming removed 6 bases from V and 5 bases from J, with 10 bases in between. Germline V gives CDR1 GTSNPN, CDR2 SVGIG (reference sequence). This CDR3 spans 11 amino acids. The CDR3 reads CACCGGETQYF. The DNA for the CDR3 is TGTGCCTGCTGCGGAGGGGAGACCCAGTACTTC.

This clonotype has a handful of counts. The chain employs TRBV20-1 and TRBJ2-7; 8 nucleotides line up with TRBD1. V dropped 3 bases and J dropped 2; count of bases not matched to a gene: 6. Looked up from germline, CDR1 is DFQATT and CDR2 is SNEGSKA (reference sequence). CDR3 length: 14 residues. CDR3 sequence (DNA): TGCAGTGCTAGTGTGGGACAGGAAACCTACGAGCAGTACTTC. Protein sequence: CSASVGQETYEQYF.

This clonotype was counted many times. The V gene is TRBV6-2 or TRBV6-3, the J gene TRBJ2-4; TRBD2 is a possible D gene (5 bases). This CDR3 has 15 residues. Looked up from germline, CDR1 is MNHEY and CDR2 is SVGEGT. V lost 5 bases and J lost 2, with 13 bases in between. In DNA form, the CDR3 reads TGTGCCAGCAGTGGATACGGGGATTCCAAAAACATTCAGTACTTC. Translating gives CASSGYGDSKNIQYF.

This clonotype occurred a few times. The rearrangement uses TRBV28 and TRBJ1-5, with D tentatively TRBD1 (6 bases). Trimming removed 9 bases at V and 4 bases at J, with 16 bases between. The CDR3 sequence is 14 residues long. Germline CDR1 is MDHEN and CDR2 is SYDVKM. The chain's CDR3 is CASEGGDSNQPQHF. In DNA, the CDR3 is TGTGCCAGTGAAGGGGGGGATTCAAATCAGCCCCAGCATTTT.

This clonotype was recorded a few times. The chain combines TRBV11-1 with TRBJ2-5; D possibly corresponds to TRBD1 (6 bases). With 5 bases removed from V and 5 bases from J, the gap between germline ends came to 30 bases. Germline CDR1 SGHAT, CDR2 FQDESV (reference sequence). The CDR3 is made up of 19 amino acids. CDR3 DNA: TGTGCCAGCAGCATTTTTGAGTCTCAGGGGCCGGGGCTGACGGAGACCCAGTACTTC. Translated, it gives CASSIFESQGPGLTETQYF.

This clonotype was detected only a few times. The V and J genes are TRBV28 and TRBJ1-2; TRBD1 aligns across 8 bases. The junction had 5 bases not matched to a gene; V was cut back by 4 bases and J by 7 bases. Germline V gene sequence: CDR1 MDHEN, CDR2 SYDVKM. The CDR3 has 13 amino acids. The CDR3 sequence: CASSSGQGGGYTF. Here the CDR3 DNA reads TGTGCCAGCAGTTCCGGACAGGGCGGTGGCTACACCTTC.

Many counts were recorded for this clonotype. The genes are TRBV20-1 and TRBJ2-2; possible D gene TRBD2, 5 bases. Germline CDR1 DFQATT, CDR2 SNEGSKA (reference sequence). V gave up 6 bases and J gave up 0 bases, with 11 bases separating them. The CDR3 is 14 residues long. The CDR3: CSAPLGPNTGELFF. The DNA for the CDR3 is TGCAGTGCCCCACTAGGCCCGAACACCGGGGAGCTGTTTTTT.

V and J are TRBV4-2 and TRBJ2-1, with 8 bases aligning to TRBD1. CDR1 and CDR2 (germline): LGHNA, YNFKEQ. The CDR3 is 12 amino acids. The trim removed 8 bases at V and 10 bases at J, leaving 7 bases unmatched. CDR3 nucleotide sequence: TGTGCCAGCGCGGACAGGGTTAACGAGCAGTTCTTC. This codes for CASADRVNEQFF.